This is a list of T cell receptor beta chains from one sample in a study of identical twins. TCRdb ran MiXCR on the 5' RACE reads and lists one entry per CDR3 protein. Among about 890,000 distinct CDR3 sequences, 9% to 15% were seen once, and the ten largest hold about 1.5%. The same data also went into a second study, on yellow fever vaccine responses in identical twins.

The sequencing input was PBMCs. These receptors came from a woman between 18 and 30 years old in good health. Both conserved end residues are part of each CDR3. The D gene is left open where the match is weak. Expanded clones get a size class; other rows say once, few or many, or leave the size out.

j_gene: TRBJ2-7; d_gene: TRBD2; v_gene: TRBV25-1; abundance: NA; CDR3nt: TGTGCCAGCAGTCATGGACTGGAACCCTGGGAGGGCTTGTACGAGCAGTACTTC; CDR3aa: CASSHGLEPWEGLYEQYF
j_gene: TRBJ1-6; d_gene: NA; v_gene: TRBV5-1; abundance: many; CDR3nt: TGCGCCAGCAGCCCCACAGGGCACCGTTCACCCCTCCACTTT; CDR3aa: CASSPTGHRSPLHF
j_gene: TRBJ2-7; d_gene: NA; v_gene: TRBV21-1; abundance: many; CDR3nt: TGTGCCAGCAGCCCCCGCCCAACTAGCGGGAGTTTTGGCACCTACGAGCAGTACTTC; CDR3aa: CASSPRPTSGSFGTYEQYF
j_gene: TRBJ1-3; d_gene: NA; v_gene: TRBV5-1; abundance: few; CDR3nt: TGCGCCAGCAGCTTGGAGGGATTCGGTGGAAACACCATATATTTT; CDR3aa: CASSLEGFGGNTIYF
j_gene: TRBJ2-1; d_gene: TRBD2; v_gene: TRBV4-2; abundance: few; CDR3nt: TGTGCCAGCAGCCAAGATCCGCTAGCGGGGGCCCAAAGCTCCTACAATGAGCAGTTCTTC; CDR3aa: CASSQDPLAGAQSSYNEQFF
j_gene: TRBJ2-1; d_gene: NA; v_gene: TRBV10-3; abundance: NA; CDR3nt: TGTGCCATCAGTGAAGGTGGACTCTCCAACAATGAGCAGTTCTTC; CDR3aa: CAISEGGLSNNEQFF
j_gene: TRBJ2-6; d_gene: NA; v_gene: TRBV27; abundance: few; CDR3nt: TGTGCCAGCGCACCACCCGACCAGCTCTCTGGGGCCAACGTCCTGACTTTC; CDR3aa: CASAPPDQLSGANVLTF
j_gene: TRBJ1-5; d_gene: NA; v_gene: TRBV21-1; abundance: NA; CDR3nt: TGTGCCAGCAGAGGACAGGGGCCGGGGAATCAGCCCCAGCATTTT; CDR3aa: CASRGQGPGNQPQHF
j_gene: TRBJ2-1; d_gene: TRBD2; v_gene: TRBV2; abundance: NA; CDR3nt: TGTGCCACAACAGCGGGGGGATCCTACAATGAGCAGTTCTTC; CDR3aa: CATTAGGSYNEQFF
j_gene: TRBJ2-1; d_gene: NA; v_gene: TRBV7-9; abundance: many; CDR3nt: TGTGCCAGCAGCCCCAACCCCTACAATGAGCAGTTCTTC; CDR3aa: CASSPNPYNEQFF